This TCR beta chain was recorded in a study of T cell responses to AZD1222 COVID-19 vaccine. Study results and limitations: Baseline seropositivity occurred in only 5 to 7 AZD1222 recipients.

This CDR3 comprises 16 residues. The V and J ends lost 6 bases and 4 bases, in that order; junction bases with no gene match: 11. The germline CDR1 and CDR2 sequences are MNHEY and SVGEGT. Assay used: immunoSEQ multiplex PCR; TCRdb lists only in-frame clones, some missing. In the table there are around 140,000 clones, roughly 85% of which are singletons. About this clone itself: What it binds is unknown.

Material: peripheral blood, obtained 28 days after the second dose of the MenACWY control vaccine. This receptor was identified in an adult who received the MenACWY meningococcal vaccine as a control. The V gene is TRBV6-2 or TRBV6-3, the J gene TRBJ2-3; the match to TRBD2 covers 9 bases. The CDR3 coding sequence is TGTGCCAGCAGCAACAAAGATGCGGGGGGGGCAGATACGCAGTATTTT. Translated, it gives CASSNKDAGGADTQYF.